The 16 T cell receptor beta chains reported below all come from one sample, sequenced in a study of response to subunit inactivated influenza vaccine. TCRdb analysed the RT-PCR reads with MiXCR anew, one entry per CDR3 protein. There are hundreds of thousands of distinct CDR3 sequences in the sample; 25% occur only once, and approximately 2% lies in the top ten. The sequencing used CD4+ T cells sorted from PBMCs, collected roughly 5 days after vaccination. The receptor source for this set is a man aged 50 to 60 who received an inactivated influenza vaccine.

The CDR3 reads CASSYALRGEAFF. CDR3 in DNA: TGTGCCAGCAGTTATGCTCTCAGGGGGGAAGCTTTCTTT. V usage is TRBV6-2 or TRBV6-3 and J usage is TRBJ1-1; 7 bases align to TRBD1. Germline V CDR1 and CDR2: MNHEY, SVGEGT. The V segment lost 3 bases and the J segment 8 bases; nucleotides outside the gene matches: 6. There are 13 residues in the CDR3.

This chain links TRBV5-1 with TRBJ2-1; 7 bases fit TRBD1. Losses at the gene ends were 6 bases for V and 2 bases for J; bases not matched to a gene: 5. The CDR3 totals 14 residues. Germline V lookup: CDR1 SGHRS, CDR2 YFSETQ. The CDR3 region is CASKRQGAYNEQFF. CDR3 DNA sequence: TGCGCCAGCAAACGGCAGGGGGCCTACAATGAGCAGTTCTTC. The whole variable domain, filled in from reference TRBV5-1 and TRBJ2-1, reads KAGVTQTPRYLIKTRGQQVTLSCSPISGHRSVSWYQQTPGQGLQFLFEYFSETQRNKGNFPGRFSGRQFSNSRSEMNVSTLELGDSALYLCASKRQGAYNEQFFGPGTRLTVL.

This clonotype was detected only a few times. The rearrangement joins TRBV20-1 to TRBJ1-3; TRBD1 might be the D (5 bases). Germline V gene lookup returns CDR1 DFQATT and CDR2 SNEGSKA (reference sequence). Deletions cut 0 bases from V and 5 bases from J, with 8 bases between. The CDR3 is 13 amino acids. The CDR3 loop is CSARDQGRNTIYF. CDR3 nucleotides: TGCAGTGCTAGAGATCAGGGAAGAAACACCATATATTTT.

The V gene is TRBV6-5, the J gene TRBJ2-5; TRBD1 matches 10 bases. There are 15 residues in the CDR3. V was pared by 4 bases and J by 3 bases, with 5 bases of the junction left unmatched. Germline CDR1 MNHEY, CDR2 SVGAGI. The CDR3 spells CASSSPGQGKETQYF. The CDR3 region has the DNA TGTGCCAGCAGTTCCCCGGGACAGGGGAAAGAGACCCAGTACTTC.

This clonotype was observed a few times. The CDR3 DNA sequence: TGTGCCAGCAGTTACGGGGCAGGCAATCAGCCCCAGCATTTT. Protein: CASSYGAGNQPQHF. The chain joins TRBV6-5 to TRBJ1-5; TRBD1 is a possible D gene (5 bases). The CDR3 length is 14 residues. Germline assignment: CDR1 MNHEY and CDR2 SVGAGI. V lost 2 bases and J 2 bases, leaving 7 bases between the germline ends.

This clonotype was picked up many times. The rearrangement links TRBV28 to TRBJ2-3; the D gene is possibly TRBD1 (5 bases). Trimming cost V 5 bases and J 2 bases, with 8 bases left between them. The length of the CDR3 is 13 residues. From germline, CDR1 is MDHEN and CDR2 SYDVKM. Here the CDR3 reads CASSRQNTDTQYF. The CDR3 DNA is TGTGCCAGCAGTAGACAGAACACAGATACGCAGTATTTT. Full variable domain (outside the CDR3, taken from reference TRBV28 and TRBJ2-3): DVKVTQSSRYLVKRTGEKVFLECVQDMDHENMFWYRQDPGLGLRLIYFSYDVKMKEKGDIPEGYSVSREKKERFSLILESASTNQTSMYLCASSRQNTDTQYFGPGTRLTVL.

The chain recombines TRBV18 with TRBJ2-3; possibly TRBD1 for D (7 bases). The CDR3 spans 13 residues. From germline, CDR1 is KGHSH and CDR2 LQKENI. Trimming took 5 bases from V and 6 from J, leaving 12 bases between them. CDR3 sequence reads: CASSVQGRDTQYF. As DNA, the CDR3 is TGTGCCAGCTCAGTACAGGGGAGGGATACGCAGTATTTT.

The CDR3 nucleotides are TGTGCCAGCAGGCGGACAGAAGTGGAGCAGTACTTC. Translated: CASRRTEVEQYF. The chain uses TRBV2 and TRBJ2-7; perhaps TRBD1 as D (6 bases). The CDR3 extends over 12 amino acids. V lost 6 bases to trimming and J lost 7 bases, with 13 bases between them. CDR1 and CDR2 from the germline V gene are SNHLY and FYNNEI. Full variable domain (remainder filled in from reference TRBV2 and TRBJ2-7): EPEVTQTPSHQVTQMGQEVILRCVPISNHLYFYWYRQILGQKVEFLVSFYNNEISEKSEIFDDQFSVERPDGSNFTLKIRSTKLEDSAMYFCASRRTEVEQYFGPGTRLTVT.

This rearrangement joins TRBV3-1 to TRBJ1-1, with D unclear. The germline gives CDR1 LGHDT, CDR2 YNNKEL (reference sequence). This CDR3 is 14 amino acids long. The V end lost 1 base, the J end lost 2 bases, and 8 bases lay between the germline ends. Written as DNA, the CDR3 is TGTGCCAGCAGCCAAGCAGGTTCAAACACTGAAGCTTTCTTT. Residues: CASSQAGSNTEAFF.

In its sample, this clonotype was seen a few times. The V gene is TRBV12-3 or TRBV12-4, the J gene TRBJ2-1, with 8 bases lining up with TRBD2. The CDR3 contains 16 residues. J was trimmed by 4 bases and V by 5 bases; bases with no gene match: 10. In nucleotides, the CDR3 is TGTGCCAGCAGTCCTGGACTAGCCTATTCGTACAATGAGCAGTTCTTC. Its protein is CASSPGLAYSYNEQFF.

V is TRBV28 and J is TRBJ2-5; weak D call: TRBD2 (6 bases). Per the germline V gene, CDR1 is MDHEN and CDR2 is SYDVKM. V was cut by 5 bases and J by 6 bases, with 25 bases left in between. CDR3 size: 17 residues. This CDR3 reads CASSLLVGGAGGQTQYF. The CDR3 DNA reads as TGTGCCAGCAGTCTCCTGGTTGGGGGAGCGGGCGGCCAGACCCAGTACTTC.

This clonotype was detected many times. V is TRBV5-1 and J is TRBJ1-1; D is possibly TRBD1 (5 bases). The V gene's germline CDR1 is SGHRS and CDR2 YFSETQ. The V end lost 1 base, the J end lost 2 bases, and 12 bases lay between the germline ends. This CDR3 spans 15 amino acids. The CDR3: CASSLTEGRNTEAFF. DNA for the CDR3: TGCGCCAGCAGCTTGACAGAGGGGCGAAACACTGAAGCTTTCTTT.

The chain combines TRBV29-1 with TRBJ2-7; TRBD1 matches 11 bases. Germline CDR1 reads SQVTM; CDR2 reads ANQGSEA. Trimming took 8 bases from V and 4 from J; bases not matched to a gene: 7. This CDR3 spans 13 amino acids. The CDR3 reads CSILRDRGYEQYF. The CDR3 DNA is TGCAGCATACTACGGGACAGGGGGTACGAGCAGTACTTC.

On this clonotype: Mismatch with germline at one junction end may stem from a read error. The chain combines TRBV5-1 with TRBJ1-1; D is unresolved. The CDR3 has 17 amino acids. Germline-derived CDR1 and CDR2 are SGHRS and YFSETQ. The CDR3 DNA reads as TGCGCCAGCAGATGGACGGGAGGAGCTTTTATGAACAATGAAGCTTTCTTT. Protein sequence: CASRWTGGAFMNNEAFF.

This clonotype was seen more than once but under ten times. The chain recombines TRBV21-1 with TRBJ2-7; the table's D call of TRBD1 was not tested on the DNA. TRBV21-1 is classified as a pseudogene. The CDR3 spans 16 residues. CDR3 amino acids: CASSKATGGRPVRGDF. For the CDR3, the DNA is TGTGCCAGCAGCAAAGCGACGGGGGGAAGGCCTGTCCGCGGGGACTTC.

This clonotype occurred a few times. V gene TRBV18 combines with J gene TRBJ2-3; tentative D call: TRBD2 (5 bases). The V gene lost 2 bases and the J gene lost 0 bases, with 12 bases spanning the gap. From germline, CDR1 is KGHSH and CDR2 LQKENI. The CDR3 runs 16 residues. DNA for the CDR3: TGTGCCAGCTCACCAAAGGGAAGGAGGAGCACAGATACGCAGTATTTT. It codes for CASSPKGRRSTDTQYF.